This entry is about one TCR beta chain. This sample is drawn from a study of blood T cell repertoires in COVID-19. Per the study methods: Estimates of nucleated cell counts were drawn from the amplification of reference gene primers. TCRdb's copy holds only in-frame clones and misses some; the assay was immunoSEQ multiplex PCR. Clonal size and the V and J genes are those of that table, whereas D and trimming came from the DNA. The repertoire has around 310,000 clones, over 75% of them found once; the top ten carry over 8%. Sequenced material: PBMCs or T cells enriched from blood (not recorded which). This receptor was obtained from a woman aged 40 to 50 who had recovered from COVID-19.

The CDR3 region has the DNA TGTGCCAGCAGCCCAGGATCGGGGGGGACCTACGAGCAGTACTTC. Translated, it gives CASSPGSGGTYEQYF. The rearrangement joins TRBV7-2 to TRBJ2-7; 8 bases line up with TRBD2. The V gene's germline CDR1 is SGHTA and CDR2 FQGNSA. This CDR3 has 15 amino acids. V was pared by 5 bases and J by 2 bases, with 8 bases of the junction left unmatched. Filled out from reference TRBV7-2 and TRBJ2-7, the complete variable domain reads GAGVSQSPSNKVTEKGKDVELRCDPISGHTALYWYRQSLGQGLEFLIYFQGNSAPDKSGLPSDRFSAERTGGSVSTLTIQRTQQEDSAVYLCASSPGSGGTYEQYFGPGTRLTVT.